This TCR beta chain was sequenced in a study of blood T cell repertoires in COVID-19. About the research overall: PBMCs, B-cell-depleted T cells, or T cells provided the cDNA or gDNA that made up the material.

Seattle's cohort entered during active infection and was followed longitudinally. The V gene's germline CDR1 is LGHNA and CDR2 YNFKEQ. The V and J ends lost 4 bases and 0 bases, in that order; junction bases with no gene match: 2. The CDR3 sequence is 15 residues long. Original processing notes: Cell counts per sample came from amplifying reference gene primers. Assay used: immunoSEQ multiplex PCR; TCRdb lists only in-frame clones, some missing. For V, J and clone size, that table is used; D and trimming come from the DNA. The table includes around 300,000 clones, 75% to 95% detected once. The chain has TRBV4-2 and TRBJ2-7; 11 bases map to TRBD1. Material: peripheral blood. The receptor's source is a woman aged 25-40 years with COVID-19, enrolled during active disease. The DNA for the CDR3 is TGTGCCAGCAGCCTCGGGACAGGGGGCTCCTACGAGCAGTACTTC. As protein: CASSLGTGGSYEQYF.